These T cell receptor beta chains were read from a single sample in a study of molecular identifiers for immune sequencing clone quantification. MiXCR, applied by TCRdb to the PCR reads, yields one record per CDR3 protein. The sample records about half a million distinct CDR3 sequences, about 21% being singletons. The source material was naive CD8+ T cells from blood, with Jurkat cell RNA spiked in. These receptors were obtained from a human donor in good health. Some libraries in this study had Jurkat cell RNA spiked in. Each CDR3 is given with its conserved first and last residue. D genes are given only for firm matches.

v_call d_call cdr3_aa
TRBV12-3/TRBV12-4 NA CASSIGGMDTEAFF
TRBV7-9 TRBD2 CASSFGGAGGLFF
TRBV28 NA CASSSQEGWHTF
TRBV29-1 NA CSVTGMNTEAFF
TRBV4-1 NA CASSQAGGIEQYF
TRBV5-1 NA CASSLDESEQYF
TRBV3-1 NA CASSQEDKALLGEKLFF
TRBV5-6 NA CASSFFAAHSYEQYF
TRBV7-3 TRBD1 CASSYGTGDRDIQYF
TRBV6-5 NA CSSSSGGWGYEAFF
TRBV7-9 TRBD1 CASSPAGQAYEQYF
TRBV7-3 NA CASSLFGQGRSSYNEQFF
TRBV3-1 NA CASSPKLGEGFYEQYF
TRBV5-4 NA CASSFSQGYEQYF
TRBV7-9 NA CASSLGDNRVFAEAFF
TRBV29-1 NA CSVEVGGGHEQYF
TRBV5-5 NA CASSFMGTEAFF
TRBV4-1 TRBD2 CASSQGIAGAADTQYF
TRBV4-2 TRBD2 CASSPGLAGGTSTDTQYF
TRBV29-1 NA CTFISAAGVSGRKQETQYF
TRBV6-6 TRBD1 CASSYPVVSDRGNYAYNEQFF
TRBV4-3 TRBD2 CASSQGAGTSGYEQYF
TRBV12-5 NA CASGLEDIPYTEAFF
TRBV5-4 NA CASSPKPDNREAFF